This T cell receptor (beta chain) emerged from a study of T cell changes during pregnancy in multiple sclerosis. Produced via immunoSEQ multiplex PCR; TCRdb's table is partial and in-frame only. Seen here are approximately 40,000 clones, just over 90% observed once, and the top ten hold over 0.3%. CDR3 size: 15 residues. The germline gives CDR1 MNHEY, CDR2 SMNVEV (reference sequence). The V gene lost 5 bases and the J gene lost 3 bases, with 17 bases spanning the gap. The rearrangement links TRBV27 to TRBJ2-7; D gene unclear. This TCR was sampled from a female donor in good health, enrolled as a control in a pregnancy study. The sample consisted of CD4+ T cells from peripheral blood mononuclear cells, taken in the third trimester of pregnancy. The CDR3, as DNA: TGTGCCAGCAGTCTCAAATGGGCCGGCTACTACGAGCAGTACTTC. Protein sequence: CASSLKWAGYYEQYF.